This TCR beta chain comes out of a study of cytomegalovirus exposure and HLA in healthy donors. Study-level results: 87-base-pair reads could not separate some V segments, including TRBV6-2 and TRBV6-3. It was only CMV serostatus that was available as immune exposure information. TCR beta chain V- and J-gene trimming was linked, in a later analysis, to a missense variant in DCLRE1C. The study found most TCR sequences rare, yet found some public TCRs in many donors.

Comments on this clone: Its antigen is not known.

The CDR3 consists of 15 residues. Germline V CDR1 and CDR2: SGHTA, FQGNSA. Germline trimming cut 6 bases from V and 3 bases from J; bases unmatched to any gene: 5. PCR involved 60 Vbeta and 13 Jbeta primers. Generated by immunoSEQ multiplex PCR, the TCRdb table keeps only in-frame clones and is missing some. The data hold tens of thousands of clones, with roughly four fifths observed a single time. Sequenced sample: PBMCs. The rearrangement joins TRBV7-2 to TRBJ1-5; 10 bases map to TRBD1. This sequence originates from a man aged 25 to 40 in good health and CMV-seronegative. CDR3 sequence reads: CASSPTGGNNQPQHF. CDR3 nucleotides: TGTGCCAGCAGTCCGACAGGGGGCAACAATCAGCCCCAGCATTTT.